Below, 28 T cell receptor beta chains from the same sample are listed, as sequenced in a study of post-analysis software for immune sequencing data. General study points: A handful of TRBV segments appeared more often in patients than in controls, and TRBV5-6, TRBV5-1 and TRBV20-1 were among these.

TCR beta cDNA libraries included unique molecular identifiers. MiXCR, run by TCRdb on the PCR reads, gives a single entry per CDR3 protein. The table records roughly 700,000 distinct CDR3 sequences, roughly 27% of them present only once. Their cognate antigens are unknown. The specimen sequenced was blood. These TCRs come from a girl under 18 with multiple sclerosis.

The V and J genes are TRBV2 and TRBJ2-7; 14 positions agree with TRBD2. The CDR3 loop spans 17 amino acids. Trimming at V came to 7 bases and at J to 7 bases, leaving 15 bases not matched to a gene. Germline V gives CDR1 SNHLY, CDR2 FYNNEI. CDR3 sequence (DNA): TGTGCCAGCACGGGGACTAGCGGGGGAGCCTCCTACAATGAGCAGTACTTC. Its translation: CASTGTSGGASYNEQYF.

This clonotype was detected a few times. The CDR3, as DNA: TGCAGTGCAAATTTTTACAATGAGCAGTACTTC. Protein sequence: CSANFYNEQYF. This chain uses TRBV20-1 with TRBJ2-7, with unresolved D. The CDR3 has 11 amino acids. Germline V gives CDR1 DFQATT, CDR2 SNEGSKA (reference sequence). The germline V and J ends were trimmed by 6 bases and 7 bases, with 13 bases remaining between them.

The chain uses TRBV29-1 and TRBJ2-1; D assignment may be TRBD1 or TRBD2 (5 bases each). Germline V lookup: CDR1 SQVTM, CDR2 ANQGSEA. Trimming shortened V by 1 base and J by 6 bases, and 10 bases separated the two germline ends. The CDR3 is 13 residues long. The CDR3 DNA reads as TGCAGCGTTGAAGGGGACCACCCCAATGAGCAGTTCTTC. This sequence encodes CSVEGDHPNEQFF.

The chain is built from TRBV6-5 and TRBJ1-6; 8 bases align to TRBD1. V dropped 7 bases and J dropped 9; count of bases not matched to a gene: 8. Germline CDR1 and CDR2: MNHEY and SVGAGI. This CDR3 is built from 14 residues. DNA for the CDR3: TGTGCCAGCAATCCGGACAGGGAATCTTCACCCCTCCACTTT. The encoded protein is CASNPDRESSPLHF.

The chain carries TRBV11-2 and TRBJ2-7; possibly TRBD2 for D (5 bases). There are 15 residues in the CDR3. Trimming took 3 bases from V and 2 from J, leaving 14 bases between them. The germline gives CDR1 SGHAT, CDR2 FQNNGV. The CDR3 nucleotides are TGTGCCAGCAGCTTTGGGCGGGTCGGAGCCTACGAGCAGTACTTC. Amino acids: CASSFGRVGAYEQYF.

This clonotype came up a few times. The chain links TRBV28 to TRBJ1-1, with unresolved D. The CDR3 extends over 13 amino acids. Germline loops: CDR1 MDHEN, CDR2 SYDVKM. Trimming cost V 6 bases and J 6 bases, with 14 bases left between them. The chain's CDR3 is CASRTDLGAEAFF. The CDR3 coding sequence is TGTGCCAGCAGAACGGACCTCGGGGCTGAAGCTTTCTTT.

This clonotype was recorded at least ten times. V usage is TRBV5-1 and J usage is TRBJ2-3, with D perhaps matching TRBD1 (6 bases). Trimming cost V 5 bases and J 1 base, with 11 bases left between them. CDR3 size: 14 residues. Germline V gives CDR1 SGHRS, CDR2 YFSETQ. CDR3 in DNA: TGCGCCAGCAGACCCGGACAGCGCACAGATACGCAGTATTTT. Translated, it gives CASRPGQRTDTQYF.

This clonotype has only a few counts. J is TRBJ2-2 and V is TRBV2, with D tentatively TRBD2 (5 bases). The germline V gene has CDR1 SNHLY and CDR2 FYNNEI. The CDR3 length is 13 residues. With 6 bases removed from V and 5 bases from J, the gap between germline ends came to 10 bases. CDR3 amino acids: CASRVGGTGELFF. As DNA, the CDR3 is TGTGCCAGCAGAGTGGGCGGGACCGGGGAGCTGTTTTTT. Drawing the rest from reference TRBV2 and TRBJ2-2, the complete variable domain is EPEVTQTPSHQVTQMGQEVILRCVPISNHLYFYWYRQILGQKVEFLVSFYNNEISEKSEIFDDQFSVERPDGSNFTLKIRSTKLEDSAMYFCASRVGGTGELFFGEGSRLTVL.

This clonotype appeared a few times. The chain combines TRBV28 with TRBJ2-3, with TRBD1 matching over 7 bases. CDR3 length: 14 residues. Germline V gives CDR1 MDHEN, CDR2 SYDVKM. Unmatched junction bases numbered 7, after V lost 10 bases and J lost 0 bases. CDR3 sequence reads: CATTGQLSTDTQYF. As DNA, the CDR3 is TGTGCCACCACGGGACAGTTGAGCACAGATACGCAGTATTTT.

Points on this clonotype: An end of the junction does not agree with germline; a read error may underlie this. This rearrangement joins TRBV5-5 to TRBJ1-1, with unresolved D. Looked up from germline, CDR1 is SGHKS and CDR2 is YYEKEE (reference sequence). This CDR3 is 11 amino acids long. CDR3 in DNA: TGTGCCGGCAGCGCCTCTTGGGAAGCTTTCTTT. It encodes CAGSASWEAFF.

CDR3 protein: CASSRDPGQPQHF. CDR3 DNA sequence: TGCGCCAGCAGCCGAGACCCTGGGCAGCCCCAGCATTTT. The V and J genes are TRBV4-1 and TRBJ1-5, with D unclear. The CDR3 runs to 13 residues. CDR1 and CDR2 (germline): MGHRA, YSYEKL. Between the trimmed V and J ends, which lost 4 bases and 7 bases, there was a span of 11 bases.

V gene TRBV5-5 combines with J gene TRBJ2-7; D is unresolved. CDR3 length: 14 residues. The germline CDR1 and CDR2 sequences are SGHKS and YYEKEE (reference sequence). Trimming removed 4 bases at V and 8 bases at J, with 19 bases between. The CDR3 spells CASSDARGGIKQYF. The CDR3 nucleotides read TGTGCCAGCAGCGACGCGCGAGGTGGGATTAAGCAGTACTTC. The full variable domain, completed using reference TRBV5-5 and TRBJ2-7, is DAGVTQSPTHLIKTRGQQVTLRCSPISGHKSVSWYQQVLGQGPQFIFQYYEKEERGRGNFPDRFSARQFPNYSSELNVNALLLGDSALYLCASSDARGGIKQYFGPGTRLTVT.

The chain combines TRBV12-3 or TRBV12-4 with TRBJ2-7; D is possibly TRBD2 (5 bases). The J call is uncertain, as TRBJ2-5 better fits the DNA end. The CDR3 extends over 13 amino acids. CDR3 bases: TGTGCCAGCAGGTTTACGGGGAAAGAGACCCAGTACTTC. The encoded protein is CASRFTGKETQYF.

The rearrangement uses TRBV15 and TRBJ2-7; 9 bases fit TRBD2. CDR1 LNHNV and CDR2 YYDKDF come from the germline V gene (reference sequence). The CDR3 loop spans 15 amino acids. V was pared by 5 bases and J by 7 bases, with 12 bases of the junction left unmatched. The CDR3 region is CATSGPTSGEMEQYF. As DNA, the CDR3 is TGTGCCACCAGCGGCCCGACTAGCGGAGAGATGGAGCAGTACTTC.

The chain couples TRBV10-3 to TRBJ1-4, with TRBD1 identical over 7 bases. The V segment lost 3 bases and the J segment 7 bases; nucleotides outside the gene matches: 5. The CDR3 has 14 residues. Germline CDR1 and CDR2: ENHRY and SYGVKD. The CDR3 coding sequence is TGTGCCATCAGTGATGACAGGGCCCCTGAAAAACTGTTTTTT. Translated: CAISDDRAPEKLFF.

This clonotype appeared a few times. The chain recombines TRBV10-3 with TRBJ1-1; tentative D call: TRBD1 (6 bases). CDR1 is ENHRY, CDR2 SYGVKD, per germline. V lost 4 bases to trimming and J lost 3 bases, with 9 bases between them. This CDR3 is 13 amino acids long. The chain's CDR3 is CAISGQEYTEAFF. The CDR3 DNA sequence: TGTGCCATCAGTGGACAGGAATACACTGAAGCTTTCTTT.

This clonotype was seen ten or more times. The gene calls are TRBV29-1 and TRBJ1-1, with unresolved D. The V end lost 5 bases, the J end lost 5 bases, and 9 bases lay between the germline ends. The CDR3 covers 11 residues. Germline CDR1 is SQVTM and CDR2 is ANQGSEA. As DNA, the CDR3 is TGCAGCGTTCAAAGCGAAACTGAAGCTTTCTTT. It translates to CSVQSETEAFF.

The rearrangement uses TRBV7-9 and TRBJ2-5, with 11 bases lining up with TRBD2. Trimming cost V 5 bases and J 0 bases; bases outside gene matches: 8. CDR1 and CDR2 from the germline V gene are SEHNR and FQNEAQ (reference sequence). The CDR3 extends over 17 amino acids. Here the CDR3 DNA reads TGTGCCAGCAGCGTAAGCCCGGGACTAGCGGACCAAGAGACCCAGTACTTC. Amino acid sequence: CASSVSPGLADQETQYF.

The rearrangement joins TRBV27 to TRBJ2-7, with 7 nucleotides matching TRBD2. Germline V gene data show CDR1 as MNHEY and CDR2 as SMNVEV (reference sequence). With 9 bases clipped from V and 5 bases from J, the junction kept 7 bases outside the gene matches. The CDR3 sequence is 12 residues long. In DNA, the CDR3 is TGTGCCAGAGAGCGGGATTCCAACGAGCAGTACTTC. It translates to CARERDSNEQYF.

As concerns this clonotype: At one end, the junction sequence differs from germline, possibly due to a read error. The chain uses TRBV7-2 and TRBJ1-1; the D gene is possibly TRBD1 (5 bases). From germline, CDR1 is SGHTA and CDR2 FQGNSA. The CDR3 is made up of 15 amino acids. In nucleotides, the CDR3 is TGTGCCAGCAGCTTAGCGCGGGGACCGATTACTGAAACTTTCTTT. It specifies CASSLARGPITETFF.

V usage is TRBV5-1 and J usage is TRBJ2-5; 9 bases align to TRBD1. Germline values: CDR1 SGHRS, CDR2 YFSETQ. This CDR3 is 14 amino acids long. V shed 6 bases and J 4 bases; nucleotides not matched to a gene: 7. The CDR3 sequence: CASKTLTGGETQYF. In DNA form, the CDR3 reads TGCGCCAGCAAGACTTTGACAGGGGGAGAGACCCAGTACTTC. The full variable domain, rest sourced from reference TRBV5-1 and TRBJ2-5, is KAGVTQTPRYLIKTRGQQVTLSCSPISGHRSVSWYQQTPGQGLQFLFEYFSETQRNKGNFPGRFSGRQFSNSRSEMNVSTLELGDSALYLCASKTLTGGETQYFGPGTRLLVL.

V usage is TRBV20-1 and J usage is TRBJ2-3; TRBD1 aligns across 12 bases. The V segment lost 5 bases and the J segment 5 bases; nucleotides outside the gene matches: 5. CDR3 length: 14 amino acids. Germline V gene sequence: CDR1 DFQATT, CDR2 SNEGSKA (reference sequence). The DNA for the CDR3 is TGCAGTGCTGTGGGACAGGGGGCAGTAGATACGCAGTATTTT. It translates to CSAVGQGAVDTQYF.

This clonotype has a handful of counts. The genes are TRBV27 and TRBJ1-4; 7 bases are a match to TRBD1. This CDR3 spans 15 amino acids. The V gene's germline CDR1 is MNHEY and CDR2 SMNVEV (reference sequence). V dropped 7 bases and J dropped 4; count of bases not matched to a gene: 9. This chain's CDR3 is CASMYKDRNNEKLFF. In DNA form, the CDR3 reads TGTGCCAGCATGTATAAGGACAGGAATAATGAAAAACTGTTTTTT.

V usage is TRBV7-9 and J usage is TRBJ2-7; D not resolved. Trimming stripped 1 base from V and 1 base from J, with 8 bases between. Germline V gene lookup returns CDR1 SEHNR and CDR2 FQNEAQ (reference sequence). This CDR3 region has 14 residues. For the CDR3, the DNA is TGTGCCAGCAGCTTAGTTAGAAAGTCCTACGAGCAGTACTTC. This codes for CASSLVRKSYEQYF.

This clonotype has a handful of counts. The chain has TRBV21-1 and TRBJ2-3. TRBV21-1 is classified as a pseudogene. The CDR3 has 11 amino acids. The CDR3 reads CASSKCDTQYF. CDR3 nucleotides: TGTGCCAGCAGCAAATGTGATACGCAGTATTTT.

V and J are TRBV2 and TRBJ1-5; 8 bases agree with TRBD1. The CDR3 length is 12 residues. CDR1 and CDR2 from the germline V gene are SNHLY and FYNNEI. The V and J ends lost 7 bases and 4 bases, in that order; junction bases with no gene match: 0. The CDR3 coding sequence is TGTGCCAGCAACAGGGGGAATCAGCCCCAGCATTTT. Its protein product is CASNRGNQPQHF.

V usage is TRBV6-2 or TRBV6-3 and J usage is TRBJ2-7, with D hard to call. The CDR3 loop spans 12 amino acids. The V end was cut by 4 bases, the J end by 3 bases, with 7 bases between. Germline lookup yields CDR1 MNHEY and CDR2 SVGEGT. The CDR3 region has the DNA TGTGCCAGCAGTTCCCTAGTCTACGAGCAGTACTTC. This codes for CASSSLVYEQYF.

The rearrangement uses TRBV7-9 and TRBJ2-2, with D maybe TRBD2 (6 bases). Trimming took 7 bases from V and 1 from J, leaving 16 bases between them. The germline V gene has CDR1 SEHNR and CDR2 FQNEAQ (reference sequence). The CDR3 totals 16 residues. The CDR3 DNA reads as TGTGCCAGCACCAGCCTGGGGGGACGGAACACCGGGGAGCTGTTTTTT. Residues: CASTSLGGRNTGELFF.